The subject of this entry is one T cell receptor beta chain. These data are taken from a study of resident and recirculating memory T cells in vitiligo. Assay: immunoSEQ multiplex PCR; the TCRdb copy retains only in-frame clones and omits some. The data show tens of thousands of clones, approximately 93% seen once. Patients' lesions had not changed for the previous 6 months. The germline gives CDR1 GTSNPN, CDR2 SVGIG (reference sequence). V shed 1 base, J shed 4 bases, and the junction held 7 bases outside the gene matches. The CDR3 runs 15 residues. V is TRBV30 and J is TRBJ2-5, with 9 bases that match TRBD2. Sequencing was carried out using blood. This TCR was recovered from a male donor with vitiligo. The CDR3 DNA sequence: TGTGCCTGGAGTGAGGGACTAGCAGTACGAGAGACCCAGTACTTC. This sequence encodes CAWSEGLAVRETQYF.